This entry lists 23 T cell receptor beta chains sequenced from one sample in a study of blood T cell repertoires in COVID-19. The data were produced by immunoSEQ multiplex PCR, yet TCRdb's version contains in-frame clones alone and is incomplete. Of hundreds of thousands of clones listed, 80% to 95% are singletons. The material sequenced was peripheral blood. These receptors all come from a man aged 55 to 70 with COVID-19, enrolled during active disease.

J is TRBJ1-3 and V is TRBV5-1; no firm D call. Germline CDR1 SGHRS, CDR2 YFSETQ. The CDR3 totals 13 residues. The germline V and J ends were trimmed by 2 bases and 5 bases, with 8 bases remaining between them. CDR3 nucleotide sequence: TGCGCCAGCAGCTTTTCATCCCGAAACACCATATATTTT. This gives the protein CASSFSSRNTIYF.

The CDR3 sequence is CASRFQDPPGELFF. The DNA of the CDR3 is TGTGCCAGCAGGTTTCAGGATCCCCCCGGGGAGCTGTTTTTT. This chain connects TRBV11-2 to TRBJ2-2, with D unresolved. From germline, CDR1 is SGHAT and CDR2 FQNNGV. V was shortened by 6 bases and J by 6 bases, with 14 bases between the two germline ends. The CDR3 consists of 14 residues.

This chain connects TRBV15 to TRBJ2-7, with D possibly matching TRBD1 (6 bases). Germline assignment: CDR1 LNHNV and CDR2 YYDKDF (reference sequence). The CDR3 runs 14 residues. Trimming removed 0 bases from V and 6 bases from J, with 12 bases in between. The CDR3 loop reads CATSRDGQSGEQYF. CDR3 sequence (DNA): TGTGCCACCAGCAGAGATGGACAGTCGGGCGAGCAGTACTTC. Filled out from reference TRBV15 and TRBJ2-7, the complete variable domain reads DAMVIQNPRYQVTQFGKPVTLSCSQTLNHNVMYWYQQKSSQAPKLLFHYYDKDFNNEADTPDNFQSRRPNTSFCFLDIRSPGLGDTAMYLCATSRDGQSGEQYFGPGTRLTVT.

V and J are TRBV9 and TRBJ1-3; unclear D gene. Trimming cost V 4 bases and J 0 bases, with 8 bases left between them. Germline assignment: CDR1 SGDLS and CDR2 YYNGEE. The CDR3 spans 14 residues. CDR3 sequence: CASSSPNSGNTIYF. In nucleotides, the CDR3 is TGTGCCAGCAGCTCCCCCAACTCTGGAAACACCATATATTTT.

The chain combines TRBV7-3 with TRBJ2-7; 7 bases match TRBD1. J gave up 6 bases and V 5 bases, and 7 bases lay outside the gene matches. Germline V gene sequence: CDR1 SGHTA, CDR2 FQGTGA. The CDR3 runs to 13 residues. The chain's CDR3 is CASSPGTDGEQYF. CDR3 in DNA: TGTGCCAGCAGCCCAGGGACAGATGGCGAGCAGTACTTC.

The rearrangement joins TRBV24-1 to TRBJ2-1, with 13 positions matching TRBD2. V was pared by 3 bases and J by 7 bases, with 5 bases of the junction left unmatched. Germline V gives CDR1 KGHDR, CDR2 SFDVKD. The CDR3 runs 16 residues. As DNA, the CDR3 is TGTGCCACCAGTGATACGGGACTAGCGGGGCAAAATGAGCAGTTCTTC. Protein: CATSDTGLAGQNEQFF.

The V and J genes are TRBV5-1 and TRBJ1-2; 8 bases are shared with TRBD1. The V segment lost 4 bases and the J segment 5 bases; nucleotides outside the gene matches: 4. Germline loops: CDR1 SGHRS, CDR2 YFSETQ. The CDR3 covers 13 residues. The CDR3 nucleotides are TGCGCCAGCAGCGTGGACAGGGAATATGGCTACACCTTC. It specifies CASSVDREYGYTF.

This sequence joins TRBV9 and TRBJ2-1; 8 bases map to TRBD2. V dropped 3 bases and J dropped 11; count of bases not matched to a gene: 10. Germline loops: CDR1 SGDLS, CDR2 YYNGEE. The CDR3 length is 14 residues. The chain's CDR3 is CASSDQTSGDKQFF. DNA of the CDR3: TGTGCCAGCAGCGATCAAACTAGCGGAGATAAGCAGTTCTTC.

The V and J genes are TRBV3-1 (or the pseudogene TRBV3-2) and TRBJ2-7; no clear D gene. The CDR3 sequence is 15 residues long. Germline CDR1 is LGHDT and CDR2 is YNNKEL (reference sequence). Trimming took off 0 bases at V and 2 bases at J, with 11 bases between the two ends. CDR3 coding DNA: TGTGCCAGCAGCCAAGACTCTGGCAGAACCTACGAGCAGTACTTC. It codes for CASSQDSGRTYEQYF.

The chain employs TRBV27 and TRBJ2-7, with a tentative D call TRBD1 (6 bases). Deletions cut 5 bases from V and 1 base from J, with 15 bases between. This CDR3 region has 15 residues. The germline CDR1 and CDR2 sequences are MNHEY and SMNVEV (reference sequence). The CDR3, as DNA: TGTGCCAGCAGTACACAGGGTACCGTTTCCTACGAGCAGTACTTC. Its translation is CASSTQGTVSYEQYF.

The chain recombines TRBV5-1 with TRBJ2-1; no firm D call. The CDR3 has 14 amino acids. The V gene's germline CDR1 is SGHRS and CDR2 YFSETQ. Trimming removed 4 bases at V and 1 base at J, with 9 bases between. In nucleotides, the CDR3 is TGCGCCAGCAGCCCAGGCCAATCCTACAATGAGCAGTTCTTC. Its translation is CASSPGQSYNEQFF.

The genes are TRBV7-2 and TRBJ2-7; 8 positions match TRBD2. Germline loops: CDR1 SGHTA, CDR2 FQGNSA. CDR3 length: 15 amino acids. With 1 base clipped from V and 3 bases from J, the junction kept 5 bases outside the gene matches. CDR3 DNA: TGTGCCAGCAGCTTAGTCGGCACTAGCGGCTACGAGCAGTACTTC. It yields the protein CASSLVGTSGYEQYF. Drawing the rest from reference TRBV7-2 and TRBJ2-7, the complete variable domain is GAGVSQSPSNKVTEKGKDVELRCDPISGHTALYWYRQSLGQGLEFLIYFQGNSAPDKSGLPSDRFSAERTGGSVSTLTIQRTQQEDSAVYLCASSLVGTSGYEQYFGPGTRLTVT.

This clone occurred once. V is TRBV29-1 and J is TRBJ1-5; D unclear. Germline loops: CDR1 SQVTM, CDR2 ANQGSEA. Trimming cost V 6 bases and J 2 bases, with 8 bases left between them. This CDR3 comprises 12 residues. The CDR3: CSVQLGNQPQHF. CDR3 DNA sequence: TGCAGCGTCCAACTGGGCAATCAGCCCCAGCATTTT.

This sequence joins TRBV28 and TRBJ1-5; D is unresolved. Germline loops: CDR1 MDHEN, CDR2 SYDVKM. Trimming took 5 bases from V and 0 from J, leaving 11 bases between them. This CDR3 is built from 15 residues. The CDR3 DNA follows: TGTGCCAGCAGTACGTCAGATTATAGCAATCAGCCCCAGCATTTT. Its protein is CASSTSDYSNQPQHF.

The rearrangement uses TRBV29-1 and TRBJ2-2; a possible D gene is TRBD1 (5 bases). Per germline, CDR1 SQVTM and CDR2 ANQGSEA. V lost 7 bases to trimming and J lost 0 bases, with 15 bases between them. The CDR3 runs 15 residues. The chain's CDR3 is CSAGLGLSNTGELFF. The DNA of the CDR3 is TGCAGCGCCGGCTTGGGGCTCTCGAACACCGGGGAGCTGTTTTTT.

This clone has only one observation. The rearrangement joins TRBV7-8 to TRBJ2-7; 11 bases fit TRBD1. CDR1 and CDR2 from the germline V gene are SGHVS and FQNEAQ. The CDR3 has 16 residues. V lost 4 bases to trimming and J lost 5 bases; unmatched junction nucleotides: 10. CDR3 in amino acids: CASSSIWTGGGDEQYF. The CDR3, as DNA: TGTGCCAGCAGCTCTATTTGGACAGGGGGCGGCGACGAGCAGTACTTC.

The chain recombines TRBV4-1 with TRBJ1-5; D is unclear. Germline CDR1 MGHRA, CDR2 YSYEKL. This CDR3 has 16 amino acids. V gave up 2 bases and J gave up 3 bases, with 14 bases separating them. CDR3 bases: TGCGCCAGCAGCCAACACACCGGGATCCTCAATCAGCCCCAGCATTTT. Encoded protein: CASSQHTGILNQPQHF.

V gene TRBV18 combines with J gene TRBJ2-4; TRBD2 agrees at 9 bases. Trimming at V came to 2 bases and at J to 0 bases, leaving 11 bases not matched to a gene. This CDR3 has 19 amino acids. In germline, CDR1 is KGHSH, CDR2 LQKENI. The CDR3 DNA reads TGTGCCAGCTCACCAGGTTCACCGGGAGCGGGGGGAGCCAAAAACATTCAGTACTTC. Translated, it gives CASSPGSPGAGGAKNIQYF.

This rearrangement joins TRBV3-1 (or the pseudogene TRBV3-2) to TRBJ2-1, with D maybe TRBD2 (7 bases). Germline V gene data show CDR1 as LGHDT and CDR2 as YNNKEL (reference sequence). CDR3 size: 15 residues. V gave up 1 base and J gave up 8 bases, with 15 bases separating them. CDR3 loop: CASSQASGGPHEQFF. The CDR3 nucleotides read TGTGCCAGCAGCCAAGCCTCGGGGGGCCCTCATGAGCAGTTCTTC.

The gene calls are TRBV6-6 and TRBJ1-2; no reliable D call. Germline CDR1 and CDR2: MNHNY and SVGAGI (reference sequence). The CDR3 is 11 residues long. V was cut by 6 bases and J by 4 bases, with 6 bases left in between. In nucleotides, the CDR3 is TGTGCCAGCAGGATTAGCTATGGCTACACCTTC. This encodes CASRISYGYTF.

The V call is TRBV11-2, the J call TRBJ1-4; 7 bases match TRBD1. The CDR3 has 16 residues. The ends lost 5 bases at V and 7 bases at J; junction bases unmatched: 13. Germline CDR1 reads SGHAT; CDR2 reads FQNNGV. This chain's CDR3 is CASSPGPQGGGEKLFF. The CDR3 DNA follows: TGTGCCAGCAGCCCGGGCCCCCAGGGGGGAGGTGAAAAACTGTTTTTT.

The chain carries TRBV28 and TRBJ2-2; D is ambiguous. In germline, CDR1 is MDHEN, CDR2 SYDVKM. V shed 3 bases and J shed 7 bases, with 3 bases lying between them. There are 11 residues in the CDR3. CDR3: CASSFYGELFF. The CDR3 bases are TGTGCCAGCAGTTTCTACGGGGAGCTGTTTTTT.

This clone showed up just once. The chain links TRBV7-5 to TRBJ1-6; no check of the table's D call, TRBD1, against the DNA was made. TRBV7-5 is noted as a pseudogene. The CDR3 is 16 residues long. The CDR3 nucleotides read TGTGCCAGAAGACAGAAACAGGGGACCTATAATTCACCCCTCCACTTT. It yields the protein CARRQKQGTYNSPLHF.